This T cell receptor beta chain was sequenced for a study of blood T cell repertoires in COVID-19. Study summary: From T cells, B-cell-depleted T cells, or PBMCs came the material, which was cDNA or gDNA.

Those enrolled in Seattle joined during active infection and were followed longitudinally afterward. Original data processing: Amplification with reference gene primers provided the estimates of nucleated cell counts. Libraries were prepared by immunoSEQ multiplex PCR; TCRdb keeps only in-frame clonotypes and omits some of them. The DNA gave D and trimming, while V, J and clone size come from that table. The table lists roughly 150,000 clones, approximately 91% of them singletons. This clone was picked up one time. The CDR3 covers 15 residues. Looked up from germline, CDR1 is GTSNPN and CDR2 is SVGIG (reference sequence). The germline V and J ends were trimmed by 8 bases and 6 bases, with 25 bases remaining between them.

The specimen sequenced was peripheral blood. The chain couples TRBV30 to TRBJ1-2; D ambiguous. The receptor's source is a man aged 18 to 29 with COVID-19, enrolled during active disease. CDR3 residues: CALDSSVGPYHGYTF. CDR3 DNA sequence: TGTGCCCTGGATTCATCGGTGGGCCCATATCATGGCTACACCTTC.